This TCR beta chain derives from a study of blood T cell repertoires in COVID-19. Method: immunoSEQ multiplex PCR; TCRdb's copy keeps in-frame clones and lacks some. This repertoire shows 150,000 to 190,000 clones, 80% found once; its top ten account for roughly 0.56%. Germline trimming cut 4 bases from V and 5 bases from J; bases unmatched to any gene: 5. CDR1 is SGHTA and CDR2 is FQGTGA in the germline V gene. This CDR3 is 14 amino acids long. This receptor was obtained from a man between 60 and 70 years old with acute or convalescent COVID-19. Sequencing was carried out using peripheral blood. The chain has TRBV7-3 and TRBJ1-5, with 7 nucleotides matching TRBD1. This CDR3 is CASSSLRGHQPQHF. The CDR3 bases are TGTGCCAGCAGCTCCTTAAGGGGGCATCAGCCCCAGCATTTT.